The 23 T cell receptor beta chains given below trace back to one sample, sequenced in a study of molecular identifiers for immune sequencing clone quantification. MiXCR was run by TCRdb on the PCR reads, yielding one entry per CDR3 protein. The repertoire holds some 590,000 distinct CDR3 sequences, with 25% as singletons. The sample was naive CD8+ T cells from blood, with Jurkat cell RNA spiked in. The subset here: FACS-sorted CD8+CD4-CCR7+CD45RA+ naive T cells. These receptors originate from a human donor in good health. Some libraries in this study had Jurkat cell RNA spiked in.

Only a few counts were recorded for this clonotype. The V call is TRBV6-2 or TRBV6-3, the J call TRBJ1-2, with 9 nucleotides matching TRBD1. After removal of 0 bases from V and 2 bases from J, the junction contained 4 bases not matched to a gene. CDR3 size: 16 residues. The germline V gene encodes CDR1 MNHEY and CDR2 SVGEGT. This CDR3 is CASSYSYGTGNYGYTF. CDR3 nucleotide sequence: TGTGCCAGCAGTTACTCGTATGGGACAGGGAACTATGGCTACACCTTC.

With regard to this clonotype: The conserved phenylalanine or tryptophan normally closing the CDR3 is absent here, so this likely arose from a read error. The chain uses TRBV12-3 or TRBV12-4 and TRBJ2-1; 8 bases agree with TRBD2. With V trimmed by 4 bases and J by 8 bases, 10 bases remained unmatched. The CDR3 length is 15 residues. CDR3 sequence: CASSSAFGLADEQFL. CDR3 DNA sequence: TGTGCCAGCAGTTCTGCCTTCGGACTAGCTGATGAGCAGTTCCTC.

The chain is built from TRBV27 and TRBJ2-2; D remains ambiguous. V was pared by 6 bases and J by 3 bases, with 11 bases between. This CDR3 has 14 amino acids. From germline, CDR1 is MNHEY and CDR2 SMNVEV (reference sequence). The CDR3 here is CASRINVDTGELFF. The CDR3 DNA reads TGTGCCAGCAGGATAAACGTGGACACCGGGGAGCTGTTTTTT.

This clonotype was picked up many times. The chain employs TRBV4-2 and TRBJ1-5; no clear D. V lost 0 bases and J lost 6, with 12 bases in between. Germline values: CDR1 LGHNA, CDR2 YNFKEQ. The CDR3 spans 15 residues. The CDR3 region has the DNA TGTGCCAGCAGCCAAGATCTTTCGGCGGGTCAGCCCCAGCATTTT. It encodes CASSQDLSAGQPQHF.

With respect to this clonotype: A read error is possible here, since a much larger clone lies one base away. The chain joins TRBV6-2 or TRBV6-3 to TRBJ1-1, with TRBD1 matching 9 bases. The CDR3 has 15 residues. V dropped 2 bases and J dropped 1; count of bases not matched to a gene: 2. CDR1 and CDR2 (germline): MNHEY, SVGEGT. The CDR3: CASSYGQGRNTEAFF. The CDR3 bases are TGTGCCAGCAGTTACGGACAGGGGAGGAACACTGAAGCTTTCTTT.

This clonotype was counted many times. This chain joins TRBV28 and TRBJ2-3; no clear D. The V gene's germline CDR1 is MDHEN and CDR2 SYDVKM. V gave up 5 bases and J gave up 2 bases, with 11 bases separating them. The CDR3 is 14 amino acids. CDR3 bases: TGTGCCAGCAGTGAACTACAAATCACAGATACGCAGTATTTT. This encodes CASSELQITDTQYF.

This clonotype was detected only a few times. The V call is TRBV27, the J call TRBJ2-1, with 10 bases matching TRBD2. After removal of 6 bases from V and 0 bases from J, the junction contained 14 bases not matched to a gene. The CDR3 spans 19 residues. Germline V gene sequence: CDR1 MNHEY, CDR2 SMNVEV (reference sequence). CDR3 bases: TGTGCCAGCAGCCCGGTGGTACTAGCGGGACTGAGCTCCTACAATGAGCAGTTCTTC. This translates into CASSPVVLAGLSSYNEQFF.

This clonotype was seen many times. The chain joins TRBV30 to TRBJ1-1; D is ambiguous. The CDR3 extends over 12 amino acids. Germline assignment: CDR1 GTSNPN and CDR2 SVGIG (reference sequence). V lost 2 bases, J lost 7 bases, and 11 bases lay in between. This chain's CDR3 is CAWSMGSNEAFF. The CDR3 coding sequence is TGTGCCTGGAGTATGGGTAGCAATGAAGCTTTCTTT.

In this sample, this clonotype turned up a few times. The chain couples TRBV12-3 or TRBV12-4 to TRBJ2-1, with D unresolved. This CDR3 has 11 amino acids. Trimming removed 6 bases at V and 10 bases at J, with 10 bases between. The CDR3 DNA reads TGTGCCAGCAGGGCCCGTTGGGAGCAGTTCTTC. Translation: CASRARWEQFF.

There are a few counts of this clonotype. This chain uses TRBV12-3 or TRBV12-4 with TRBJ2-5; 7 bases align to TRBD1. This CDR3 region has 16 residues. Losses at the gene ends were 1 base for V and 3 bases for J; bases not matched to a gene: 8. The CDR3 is CASSLGTGDREETQYF. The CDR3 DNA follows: TGTGCCAGCAGTTTAGGAACTGGGGACAGAGAAGAGACCCAGTACTTC.

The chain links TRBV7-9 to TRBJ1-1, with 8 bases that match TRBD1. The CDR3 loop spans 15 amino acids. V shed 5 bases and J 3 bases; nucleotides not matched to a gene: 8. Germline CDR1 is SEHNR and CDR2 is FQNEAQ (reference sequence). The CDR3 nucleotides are TGTGCCAGCAGCCCCTTCAGGGGGCTAGACACTGAAGCTTTCTTT. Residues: CASSPFRGLDTEAFF.

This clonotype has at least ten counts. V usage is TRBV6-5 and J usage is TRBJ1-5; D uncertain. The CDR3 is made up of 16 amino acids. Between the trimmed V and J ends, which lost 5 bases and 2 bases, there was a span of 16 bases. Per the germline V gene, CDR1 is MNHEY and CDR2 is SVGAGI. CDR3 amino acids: CASSPDLVGGNQPQHF. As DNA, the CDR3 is TGTGCCAGCAGTCCCGACCTAGTAGGTGGCAATCAGCCCCAGCATTTT.

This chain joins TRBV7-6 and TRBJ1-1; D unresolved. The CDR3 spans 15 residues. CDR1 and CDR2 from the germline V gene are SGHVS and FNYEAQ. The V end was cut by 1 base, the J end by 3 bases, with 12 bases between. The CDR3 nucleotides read TGTGCCAGCAGCTTAGTGATGGGATTGTACACTGAAGCTTTCTTT. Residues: CASSLVMGLYTEAFF.

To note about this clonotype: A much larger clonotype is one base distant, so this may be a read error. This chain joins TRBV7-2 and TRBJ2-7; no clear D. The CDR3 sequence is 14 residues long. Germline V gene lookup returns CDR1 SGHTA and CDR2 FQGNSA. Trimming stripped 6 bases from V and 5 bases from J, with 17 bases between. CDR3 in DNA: TGTGCCAGCAGGTCCAGCCGGCCTTTAGACGAGCAGTACTTC. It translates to CASRSSRPLDEQYF.

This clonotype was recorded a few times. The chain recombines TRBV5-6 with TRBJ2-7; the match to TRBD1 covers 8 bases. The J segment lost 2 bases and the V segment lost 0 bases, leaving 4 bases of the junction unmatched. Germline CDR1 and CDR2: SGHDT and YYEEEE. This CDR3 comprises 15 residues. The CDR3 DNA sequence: TGTGCCAGCAGCTTGGAGGGCAGGGGGCCCTACGAGCAGTACTTC. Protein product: CASSLEGRGPYEQYF.

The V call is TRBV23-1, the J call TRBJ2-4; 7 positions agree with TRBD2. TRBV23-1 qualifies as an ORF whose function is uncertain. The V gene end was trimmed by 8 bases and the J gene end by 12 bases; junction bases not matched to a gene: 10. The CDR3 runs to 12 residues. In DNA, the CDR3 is TGCGCCAGCTCCCTTGGGAGGGGTAGTCAGTACTTC. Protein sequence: CASSLGRGSQYF.

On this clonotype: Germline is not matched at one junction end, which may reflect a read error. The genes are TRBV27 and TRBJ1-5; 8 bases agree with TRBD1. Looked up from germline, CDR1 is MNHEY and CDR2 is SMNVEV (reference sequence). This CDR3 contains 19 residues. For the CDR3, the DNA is TGTTCCAGCAGTTTAAGTTTGTACATGTGGGACAGGAGAAATCAGCCCCAGCATTTT. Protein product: CSSSLSLYMWDRRNQPQHF.

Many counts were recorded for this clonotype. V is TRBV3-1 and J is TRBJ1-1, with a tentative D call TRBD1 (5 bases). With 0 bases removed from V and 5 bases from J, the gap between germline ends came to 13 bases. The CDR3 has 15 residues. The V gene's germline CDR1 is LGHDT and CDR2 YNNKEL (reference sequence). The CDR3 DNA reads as TGTGCCAGCAGCCAAGATCTGGGGGTGTGGACTGAAGCTTTCTTT. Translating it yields CASSQDLGVWTEAFF.

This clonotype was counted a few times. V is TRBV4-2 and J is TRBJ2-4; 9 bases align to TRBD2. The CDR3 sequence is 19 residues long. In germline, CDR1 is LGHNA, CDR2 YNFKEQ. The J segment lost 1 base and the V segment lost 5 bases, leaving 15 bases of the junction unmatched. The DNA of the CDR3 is TGTGCCAGCAGCTACAGGCGGGAGGGCCTATTAGGGGCCAAAAACATTCAGTACTTC. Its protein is CASSYRREGLLGAKNIQYF.

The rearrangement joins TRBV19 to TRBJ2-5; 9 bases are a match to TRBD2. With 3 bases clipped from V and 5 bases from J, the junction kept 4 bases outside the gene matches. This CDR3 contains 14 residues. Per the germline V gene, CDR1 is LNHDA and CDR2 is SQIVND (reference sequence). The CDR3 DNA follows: TGTGCCAGTAGTATGGCTAGCGGGGTGGAGACCCAGTACTTC. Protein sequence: CASSMASGVETQYF.

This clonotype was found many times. As DNA, the CDR3 is TGTGCCAGCAGCCCCTTCGGGCGGGGGATGGCAGATACGCAGTATTTT. This gives the protein CASSPFGRGMADTQYF. The V and J genes are TRBV7-8 and TRBJ2-3; 7 bases match TRBD2. The CDR3 extends over 16 amino acids. The germline V gene encodes CDR1 SGHVS and CDR2 FQNEAQ. V shed 5 bases, J shed 4 bases, and the junction held 12 bases outside the gene matches.

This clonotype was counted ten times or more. In nucleotides, the CDR3 is TGCGCCAGCAGCCTATCAGCGGGGGGGGTCCAAGAGACCCAGTACTTC. This codes for CASSLSAGGVQETQYF. The V gene is TRBV4-1, the J gene TRBJ2-5; 10 nucleotides agree with TRBD2. Germline loops: CDR1 MGHRA, CDR2 YSYEKL. CDR3 length equals 16 residues. Trimming cost V 4 bases and J 1 base; bases outside gene matches: 6.

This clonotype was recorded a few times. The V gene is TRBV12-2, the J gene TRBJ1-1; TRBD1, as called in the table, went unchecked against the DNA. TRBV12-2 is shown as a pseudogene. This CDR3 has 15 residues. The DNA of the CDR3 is TGTGCAAGTCGCCCAGACAGGGGGCAATGGACTGAAGCTTTCTTT. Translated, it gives CASRPDRGQWTEAFF.